This record concerns one T cell receptor (beta chain) sequence. These data come from a study of blood T cell repertoires in COVID-19. Per the study methods: Amplifying reference gene primers gave estimates of nucleated cell counts. Clones were read by immunoSEQ multiplex PCR, and TCRdb kept only the in-frame ones, dropping some. That table is the source of V, J and clone size, and D and trimming were worked out from the DNA. The repertoire has some 200,000 clones, 70% to 90% of them found once; the top ten carry 3% to 3.5%. With 6 bases removed from V and 6 bases from J, the gap between germline ends came to 21 bases. The CDR3 is 16 amino acids. From germline, CDR1 is SGHTA and CDR2 FQGNSA. Participant reports of clinical history set cohort assignment.

The genes are TRBV7-2 and TRBJ2-1, with a possible D match to TRBD1 (5 bases). The clonotype comes from a woman in her forties or fifties in a cohort exposed to, infected with or recovered from COVID-19 (not recorded which). The specimen sequenced was PBMCs or T cells enriched from blood (not recorded which). CDR3 region: CASRRKGYGPLNEQFF. DNA for the CDR3: TGTGCCAGCAGGAGAAAGGGGTACGGGCCGCTCAATGAGCAGTTCTTC.